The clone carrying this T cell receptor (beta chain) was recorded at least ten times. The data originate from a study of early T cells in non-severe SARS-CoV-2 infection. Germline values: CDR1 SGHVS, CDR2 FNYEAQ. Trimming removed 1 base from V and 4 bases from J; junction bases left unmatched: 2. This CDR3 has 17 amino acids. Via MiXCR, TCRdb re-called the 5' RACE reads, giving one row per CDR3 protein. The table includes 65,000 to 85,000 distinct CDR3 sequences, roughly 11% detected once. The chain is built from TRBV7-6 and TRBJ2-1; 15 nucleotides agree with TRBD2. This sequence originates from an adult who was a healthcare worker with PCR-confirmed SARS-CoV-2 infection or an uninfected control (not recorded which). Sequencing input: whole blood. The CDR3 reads CASSLGGLAGGYNEQFF. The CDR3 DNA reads TGTGCCAGCAGCTTAGGGGGACTAGCGGGAGGATACAATGAGCAGTTCTTC. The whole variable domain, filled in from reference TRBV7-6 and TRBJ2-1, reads GAGVSQSPRYKVTKRGQDVALRCDPISGHVSLYWYRQALGQGPEFLTYFNYEAQQDKSGLPNDRFSAERPEGSISTLTIQRTEQRDSAMYRCASSLGGLAGGYNEQFFGPGTRLTVL.